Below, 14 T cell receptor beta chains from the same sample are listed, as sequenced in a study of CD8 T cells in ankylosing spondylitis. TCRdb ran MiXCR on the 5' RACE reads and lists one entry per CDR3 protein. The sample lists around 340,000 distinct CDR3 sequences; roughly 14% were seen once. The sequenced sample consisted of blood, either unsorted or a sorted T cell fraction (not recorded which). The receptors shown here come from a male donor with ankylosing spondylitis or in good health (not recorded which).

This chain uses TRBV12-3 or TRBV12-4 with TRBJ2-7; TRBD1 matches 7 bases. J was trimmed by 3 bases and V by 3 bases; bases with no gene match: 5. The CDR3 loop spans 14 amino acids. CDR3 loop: CASSFIDRVYEQYF. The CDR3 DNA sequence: TGTGCCAGCAGTTTTATAGACAGGGTCTACGAGCAGTACTTC.

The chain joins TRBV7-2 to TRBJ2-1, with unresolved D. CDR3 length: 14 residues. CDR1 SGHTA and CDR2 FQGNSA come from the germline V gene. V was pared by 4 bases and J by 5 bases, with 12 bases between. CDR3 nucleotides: TGTGCCAGCAGCTATCCACTTACAGACAATGAGCAGTTCTTC. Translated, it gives CASSYPLTDNEQFF.

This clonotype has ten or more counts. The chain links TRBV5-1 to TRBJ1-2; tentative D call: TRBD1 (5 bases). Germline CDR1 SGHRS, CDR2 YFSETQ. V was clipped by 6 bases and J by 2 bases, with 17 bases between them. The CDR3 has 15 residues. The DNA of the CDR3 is TGCGCCAGCACCGAACAGCCCCAGGGAAACTATGGCTACACCTTC. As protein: CASTEQPQGNYGYTF. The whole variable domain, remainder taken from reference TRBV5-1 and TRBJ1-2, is KAGVTQTPRYLIKTRGQQVTLSCSPISGHRSVSWYQQTPGQGLQFLFEYFSETQRNKGNFPGRFSGRQFSNSRSEMNVSTLELGDSALYLCASTEQPQGNYGYTFGSGTRLTVV.

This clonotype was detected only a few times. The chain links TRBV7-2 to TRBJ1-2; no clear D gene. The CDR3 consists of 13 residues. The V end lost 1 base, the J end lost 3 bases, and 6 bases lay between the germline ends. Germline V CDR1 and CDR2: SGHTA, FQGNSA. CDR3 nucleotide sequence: TGTGCCAGCAGCTTAGGGCCGGACTATGGCTACACCTTC. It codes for CASSLGPDYGYTF.

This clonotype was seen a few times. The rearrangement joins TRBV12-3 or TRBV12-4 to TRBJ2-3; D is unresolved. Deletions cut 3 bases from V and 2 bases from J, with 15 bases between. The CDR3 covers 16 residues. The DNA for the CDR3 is TGTGCCAGCAGTTTCGAAAGCGTAGTTTCCACAGATACGCAGTATTTT. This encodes CASSFESVVSTDTQYF.

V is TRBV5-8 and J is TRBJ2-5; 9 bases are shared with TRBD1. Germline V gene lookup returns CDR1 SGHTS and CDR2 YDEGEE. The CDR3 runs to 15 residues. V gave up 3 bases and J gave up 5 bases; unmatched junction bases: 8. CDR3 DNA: TGTGCCAGCAGCTCGGGACAGGGCGTTGGTGAGACCCAGTACTTC. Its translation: CASSSGQGVGETQYF.

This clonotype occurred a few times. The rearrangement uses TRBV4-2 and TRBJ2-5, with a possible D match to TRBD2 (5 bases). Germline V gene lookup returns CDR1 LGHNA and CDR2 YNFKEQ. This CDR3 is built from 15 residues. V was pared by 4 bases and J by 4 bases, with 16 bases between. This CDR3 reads CASSRISGGGETQYF. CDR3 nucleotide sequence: TGTGCCAGCAGCCGAATATCTGGCGGAGGAGAGACCCAGTACTTC.

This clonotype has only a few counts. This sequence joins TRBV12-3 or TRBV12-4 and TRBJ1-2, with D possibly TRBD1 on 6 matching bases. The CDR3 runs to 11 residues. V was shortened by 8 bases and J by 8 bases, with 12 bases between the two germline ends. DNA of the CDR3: TGTGCCAGCTACCGGGGGGCGGGCTACACCTTC. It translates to CASYRGAGYTF.

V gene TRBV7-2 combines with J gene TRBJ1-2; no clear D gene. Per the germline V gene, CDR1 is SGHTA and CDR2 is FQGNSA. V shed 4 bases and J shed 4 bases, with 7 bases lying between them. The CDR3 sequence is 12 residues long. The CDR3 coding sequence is TGTGCCAGCAGCTCGACCCGCTATGGCTACACCTTC. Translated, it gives CASSSTRYGYTF.

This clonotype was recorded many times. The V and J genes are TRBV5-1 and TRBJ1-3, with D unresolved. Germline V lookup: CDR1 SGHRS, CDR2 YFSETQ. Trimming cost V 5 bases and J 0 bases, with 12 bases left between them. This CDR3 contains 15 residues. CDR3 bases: TGCGCCAGCAGTTATGGTACAGTCTCTGGAAACACCATATATTTT. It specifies CASSYGTVSGNTIYF.

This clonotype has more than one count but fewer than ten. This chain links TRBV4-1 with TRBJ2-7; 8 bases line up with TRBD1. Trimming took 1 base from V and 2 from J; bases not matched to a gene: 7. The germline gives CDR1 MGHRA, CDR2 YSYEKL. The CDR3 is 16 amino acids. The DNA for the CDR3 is TGCGCCAGCAGCCAAGGAAGCCACAGGGGGGCCTACGAGCAGTACTTC. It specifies CASSQGSHRGAYEQYF.

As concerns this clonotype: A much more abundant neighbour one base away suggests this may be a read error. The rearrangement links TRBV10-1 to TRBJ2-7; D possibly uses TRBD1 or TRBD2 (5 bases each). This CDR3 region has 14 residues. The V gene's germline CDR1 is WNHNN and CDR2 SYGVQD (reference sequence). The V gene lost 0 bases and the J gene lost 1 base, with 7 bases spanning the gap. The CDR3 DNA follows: TGCGCCAGCAGTGAGTCGGGACGGTCCTACGAGCAGTACTTC. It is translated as CASSESGRSYEQYF.

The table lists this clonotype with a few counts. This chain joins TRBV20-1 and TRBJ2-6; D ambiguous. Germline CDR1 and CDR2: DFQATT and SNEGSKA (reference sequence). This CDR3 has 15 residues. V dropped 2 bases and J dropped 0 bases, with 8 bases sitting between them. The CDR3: CSARRPVSGANVLTF. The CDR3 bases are TGCAGTGCTAGAAGACCGGTCTCTGGGGCCAACGTCCTGACTTTC.

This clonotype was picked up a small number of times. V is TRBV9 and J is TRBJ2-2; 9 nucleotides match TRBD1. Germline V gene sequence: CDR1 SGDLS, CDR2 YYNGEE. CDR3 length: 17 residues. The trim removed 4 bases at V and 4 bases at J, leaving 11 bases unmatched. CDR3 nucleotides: TGTGCCAGCAGCCTCAGTTCCGGGACAGGGAGCACCGGGGAGCTGTTTTTT. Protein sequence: CASSLSSGTGSTGELFF. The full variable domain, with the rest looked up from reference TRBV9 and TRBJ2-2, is DSGVTQTPKHLITATGQRVTLRCSPRSGDLSVYWYQQSLDQGLQFLIQYYNGEERAKGNILERFSAQQFPDLHSELNLSSLELGDSALYFCASSLSSGTGSTGELFFGEGSRLTVL.